This is a list of T cell receptor beta chains from one sample in a study of blood T cell repertoires in COVID-19. Sequenced by immunoSEQ multiplex PCR; TCRdb stores in-frame clones only, minus some. Of around 190,000 clones listed, about nine tenths are singletons. Sequencing was carried out using PBMCs or T cells enriched from blood (not recorded which). Receptor source: a man between 18 and 29 years old with acute COVID-19. CDR3s leave out the opening cysteine and the closing phenylalanine or tryptophan. Size values are once, few and many counts, or a class for expanded clones, and some rows have none.

V	size	J	CDR3
TRBV2	once	TRBJ1-6	ASNREPPNNSPLH
TRBV9	.	TRBJ1-2	ASSVQGDNYGYT
TRBV7-2	few	TRBJ2-7	ASSLIPSGSDNEQY
TRBV2	.	TRBJ2-2	ASRTTMNTGELF
TRBV19	.	TRBJ1-5	ASKGLGHQPQH
TRBV28	.	TRBJ2-2	ASSLWAGDHNTGELF
TRBV9	.	TRBJ2-1	ASSTQREISNEQF
TRBV5-1	once	TRBJ1-1	ASRQGPNTEAF
TRBV29-1	once	TRBJ2-1	SVDRPNSGGIYNEQF
TRBV7-9	.	TRBJ1-5	ASSLTGPDQPQH
TRBV3-1/TRBV3-2	.	TRBJ2-1	ASSHQTLAGEQEF
TRBV28	.	TRBJ2-5	ASSSAQGPETQY
TRBV4-1	.	TRBJ1-4	ASSPRDRGPATNEKLF
TRBV30	.	TRBJ1-2	AWSPGYRGLAGDYGYT
TRBV28	.	TRBJ1-2	ASSLFPTGFFGYT